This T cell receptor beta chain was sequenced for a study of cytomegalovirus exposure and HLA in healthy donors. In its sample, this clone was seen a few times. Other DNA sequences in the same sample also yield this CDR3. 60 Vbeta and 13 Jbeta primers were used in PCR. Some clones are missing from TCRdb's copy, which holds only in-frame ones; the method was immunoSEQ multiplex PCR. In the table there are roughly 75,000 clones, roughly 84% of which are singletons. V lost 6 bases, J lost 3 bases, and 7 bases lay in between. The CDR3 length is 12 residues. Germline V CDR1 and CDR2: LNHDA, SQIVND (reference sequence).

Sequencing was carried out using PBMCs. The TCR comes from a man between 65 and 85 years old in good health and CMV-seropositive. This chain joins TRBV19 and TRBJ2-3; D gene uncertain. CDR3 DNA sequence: TGTGCCAGTAGCCTAAGTACAGATACGCAGTATTTT. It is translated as CASSLSTDTQYF. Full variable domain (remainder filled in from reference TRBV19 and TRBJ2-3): DGGITQSPKYLFRKEGQNVTLSCEQNLNHDAMYWYRQDPGQGLRLIYYSQIVNDFQKGDIAEGYSVSREKKESFPLTVTSAQKNPTAFYLCASSLSTDTQYFGPGTRLTVL.